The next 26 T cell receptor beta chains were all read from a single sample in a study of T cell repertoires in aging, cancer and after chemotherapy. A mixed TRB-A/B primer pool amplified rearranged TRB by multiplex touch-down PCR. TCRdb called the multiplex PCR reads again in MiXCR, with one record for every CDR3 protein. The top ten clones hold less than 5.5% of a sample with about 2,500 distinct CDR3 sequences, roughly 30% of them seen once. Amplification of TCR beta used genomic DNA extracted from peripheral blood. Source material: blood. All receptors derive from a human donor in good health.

Here the CDR3 DNA reads TGTGCCAGCAGAACTAGCGGGGGGCAGGGCTACACCTTC. This translates into CASRTSGGQGYTF. V is TRBV6-2 or TRBV6-3 and J is TRBJ1-2, with D possibly matching TRBD1 (6 bases). V was shortened by 6 bases and J by 8 bases, with 16 bases between the two germline ends. Germline CDR1 and CDR2: MNHEY and SVGEGT. The CDR3 has 13 amino acids.

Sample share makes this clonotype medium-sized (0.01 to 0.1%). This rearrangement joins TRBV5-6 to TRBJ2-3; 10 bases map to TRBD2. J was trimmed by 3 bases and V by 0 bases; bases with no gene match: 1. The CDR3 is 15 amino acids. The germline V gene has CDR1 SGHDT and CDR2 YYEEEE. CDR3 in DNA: TGTGCCAGCAGCTTGGAGCGGGGGGGGACAGATACGCAGTATTTT. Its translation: CASSLERGGTDTQYF.

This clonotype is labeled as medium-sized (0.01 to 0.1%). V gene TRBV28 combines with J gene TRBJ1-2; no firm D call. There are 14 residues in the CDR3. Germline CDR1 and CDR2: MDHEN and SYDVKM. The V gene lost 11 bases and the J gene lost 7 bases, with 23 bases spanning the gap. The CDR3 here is CAAASGRRRGGYTF. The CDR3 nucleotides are TGTGCCGCCGCCAGTGGCAGGCGCCGGGGTGGCTACACCTTC.

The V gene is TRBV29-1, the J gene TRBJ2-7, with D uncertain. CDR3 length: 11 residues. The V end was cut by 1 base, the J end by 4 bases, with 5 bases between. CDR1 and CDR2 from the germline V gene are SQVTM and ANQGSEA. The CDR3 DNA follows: TGCAGCGTTGAAGTCGGGTACGAGCAGTACTTC. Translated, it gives CSVEVGYEQYF.

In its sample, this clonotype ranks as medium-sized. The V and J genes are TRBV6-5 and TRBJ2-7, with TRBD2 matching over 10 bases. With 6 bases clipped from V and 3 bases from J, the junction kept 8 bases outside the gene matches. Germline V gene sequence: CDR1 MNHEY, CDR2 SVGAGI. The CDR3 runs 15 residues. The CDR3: CASSLGLAFLYEQYF. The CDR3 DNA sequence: TGTGCCAGCAGCTTGGGACTAGCGTTTCTCTACGAGCAGTACTTC.

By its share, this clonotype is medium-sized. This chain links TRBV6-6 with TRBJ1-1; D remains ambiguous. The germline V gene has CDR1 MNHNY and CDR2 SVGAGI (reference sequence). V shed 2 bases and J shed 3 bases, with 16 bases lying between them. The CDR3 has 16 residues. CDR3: CASSYIEAPWDTEAFF. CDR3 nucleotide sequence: TGTGCCAGCAGTTACATTGAGGCCCCCTGGGACACTGAAGCTTTCTTT.

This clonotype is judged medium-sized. DNA for the CDR3: TGTGCCAGCAGTGTAGGTCGTTTCGGTGAAAAACTGTTTTTT. Residues: CASSVGRFGEKLFF. The chain has TRBV28 and TRBJ1-4; the D is unclear. Trimming left V 5 bases short and J 7 bases short, with 14 bases between. This CDR3 comprises 14 residues. Germline CDR1 reads MDHEN; CDR2 reads SYDVKM.

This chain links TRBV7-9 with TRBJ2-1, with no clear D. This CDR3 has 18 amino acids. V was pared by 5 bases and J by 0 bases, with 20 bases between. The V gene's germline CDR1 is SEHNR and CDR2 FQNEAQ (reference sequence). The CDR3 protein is CASSPRGERGSSYNEQFF. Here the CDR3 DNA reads TGTGCCAGCAGCCCCCGTGGAGAGCGCGGAAGCTCCTACAATGAGCAGTTCTTC.

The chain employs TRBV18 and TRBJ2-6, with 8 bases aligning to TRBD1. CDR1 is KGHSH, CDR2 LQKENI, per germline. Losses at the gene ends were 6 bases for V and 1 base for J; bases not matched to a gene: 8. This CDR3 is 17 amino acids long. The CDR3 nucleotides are TGTGCCAGCTCGCCGGGACAGGAGGCTTCTGGGGCCAACGTCCTGACTTTC. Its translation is CASSPGQEASGANVLTF.

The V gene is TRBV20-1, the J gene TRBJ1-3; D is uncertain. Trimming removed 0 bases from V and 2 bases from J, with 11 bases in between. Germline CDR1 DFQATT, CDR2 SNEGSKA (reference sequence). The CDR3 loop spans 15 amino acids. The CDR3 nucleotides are TGCAGTGCTAGAGAAAACGGAGGGCCTGGAAACACCATATATTTT. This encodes CSARENGGPGNTIYF.

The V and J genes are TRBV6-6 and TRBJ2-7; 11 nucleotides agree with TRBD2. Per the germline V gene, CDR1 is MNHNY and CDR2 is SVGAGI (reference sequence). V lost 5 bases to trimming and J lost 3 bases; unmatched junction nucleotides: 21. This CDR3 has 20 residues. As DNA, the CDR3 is TGTGCCAGCAGTCCGATCGACTCTCCCCCCTCTAGCGGGAGGTACTACGAGCAGTACTTC. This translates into CASSPIDSPPSSGRYYEQYF.

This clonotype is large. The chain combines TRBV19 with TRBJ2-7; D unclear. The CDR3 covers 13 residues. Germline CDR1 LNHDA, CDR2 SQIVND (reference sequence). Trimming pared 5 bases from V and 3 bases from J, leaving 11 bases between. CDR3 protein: CASSSAPSYEQYF. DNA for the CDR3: TGTGCCAGTAGTTCGGCCCCCAGCTACGAGCAGTACTTC.

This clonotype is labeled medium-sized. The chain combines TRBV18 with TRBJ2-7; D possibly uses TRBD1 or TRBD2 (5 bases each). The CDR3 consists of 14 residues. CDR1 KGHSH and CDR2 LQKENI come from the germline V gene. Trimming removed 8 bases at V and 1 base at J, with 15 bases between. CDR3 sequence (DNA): TGTGCCAGCACAGAGAGGGGATTGTCCTACGAGCAGTACTTC. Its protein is CASTERGLSYEQYF.

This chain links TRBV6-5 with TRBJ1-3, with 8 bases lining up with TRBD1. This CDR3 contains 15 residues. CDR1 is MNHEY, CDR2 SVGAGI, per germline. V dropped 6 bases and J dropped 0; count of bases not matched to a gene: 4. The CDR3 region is CASSRQGSSGNTIYF. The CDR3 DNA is TGTGCCAGCAGCAGACAGGGGAGCTCTGGAAACACCATATATTTT.

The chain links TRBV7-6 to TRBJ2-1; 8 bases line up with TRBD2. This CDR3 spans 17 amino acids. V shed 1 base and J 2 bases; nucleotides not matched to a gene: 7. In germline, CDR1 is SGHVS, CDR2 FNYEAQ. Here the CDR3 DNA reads TGTGCCAGCAGCTTAGTGGTTGGCGGGAGGACCTACAATGAGCAGTTCTTC. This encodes CASSLVVGGRTYNEQFF.

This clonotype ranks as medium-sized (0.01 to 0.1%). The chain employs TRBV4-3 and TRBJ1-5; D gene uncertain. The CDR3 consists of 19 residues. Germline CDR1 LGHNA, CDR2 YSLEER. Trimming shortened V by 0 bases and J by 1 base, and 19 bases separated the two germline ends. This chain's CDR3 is CASSQDPHGSRWSNQPQHF. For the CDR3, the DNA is TGCGCCAGCAGCCAAGATCCCCACGGATCTCGGTGGAGCAATCAGCCCCAGCATTTT.

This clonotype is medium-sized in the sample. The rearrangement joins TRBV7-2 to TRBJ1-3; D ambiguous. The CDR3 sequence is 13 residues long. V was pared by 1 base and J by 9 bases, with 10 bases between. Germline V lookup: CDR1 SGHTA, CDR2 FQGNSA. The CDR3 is CASSLVALRTIYF. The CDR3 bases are TGTGCCAGCAGCTTAGTGGCCCTCCGCACCATATATTTT.

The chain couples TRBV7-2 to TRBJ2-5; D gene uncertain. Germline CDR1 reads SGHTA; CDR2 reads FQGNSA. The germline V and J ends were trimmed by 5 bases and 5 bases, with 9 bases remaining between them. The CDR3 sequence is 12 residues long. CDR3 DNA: TGTGCCAGCAGCCCAAATGGGGAGACCCAGTACTTC. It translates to CASSPNGETQYF.

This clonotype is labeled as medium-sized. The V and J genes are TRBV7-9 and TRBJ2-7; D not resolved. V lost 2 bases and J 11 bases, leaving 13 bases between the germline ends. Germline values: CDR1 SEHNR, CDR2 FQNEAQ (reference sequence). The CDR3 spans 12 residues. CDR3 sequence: CASSLSELGEYF. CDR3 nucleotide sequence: TGTGCCAGCAGCTTATCGGAGCTAGGAGAGTACTTC.

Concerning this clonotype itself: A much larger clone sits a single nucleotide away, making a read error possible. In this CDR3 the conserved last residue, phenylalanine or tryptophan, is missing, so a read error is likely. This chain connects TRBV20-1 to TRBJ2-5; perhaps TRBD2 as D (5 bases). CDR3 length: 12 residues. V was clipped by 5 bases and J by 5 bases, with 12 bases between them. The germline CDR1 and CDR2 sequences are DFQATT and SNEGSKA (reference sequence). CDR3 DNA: TGCAGTGCTGACCGCGGGTCGGAGACCCAGTACTCC. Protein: CSADRGSETQYS.

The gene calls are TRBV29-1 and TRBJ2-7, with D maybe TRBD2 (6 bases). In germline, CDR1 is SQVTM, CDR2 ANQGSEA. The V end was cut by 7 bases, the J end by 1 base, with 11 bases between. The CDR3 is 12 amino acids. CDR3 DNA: TGCAGCGCCGACGGGAGTTCCTACGAGCAGTACTTC. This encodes CSADGSSYEQYF.

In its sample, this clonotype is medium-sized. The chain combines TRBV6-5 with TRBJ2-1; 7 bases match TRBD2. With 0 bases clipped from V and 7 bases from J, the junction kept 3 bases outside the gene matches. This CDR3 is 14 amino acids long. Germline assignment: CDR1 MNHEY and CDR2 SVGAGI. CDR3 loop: CASSYSGGGNEQFF. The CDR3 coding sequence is TGTGCCAGCAGTTACTCGGGGGGGGGGAATGAGCAGTTCTTC.

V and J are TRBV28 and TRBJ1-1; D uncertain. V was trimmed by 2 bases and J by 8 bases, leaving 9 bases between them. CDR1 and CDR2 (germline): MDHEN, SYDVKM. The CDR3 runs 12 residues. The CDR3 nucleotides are TGTGCCAGCAGTTTAACGATGACCGAAGCTTTCTTT. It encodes CASSLTMTEAFF. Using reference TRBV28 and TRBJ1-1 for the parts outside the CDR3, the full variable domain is DVKVTQSSRYLVKRTGEKVFLECVQDMDHENMFWYRQDPGLGLRLIYFSYDVKMKEKGDIPEGYSVSREKKERFSLILESASTNQTSMYLCASSLTMTEAFFGQGTRLTVV.

The chain's CDR3 is CASSMTRTFTDTQYF. The CDR3 region has the DNA TGTGCCAGCAGTATGACCCGGACCTTCACAGATACGCAGTATTTT. The chain has TRBV28 and TRBJ2-3; no firm D call. This CDR3 is 15 amino acids long. V lost 5 bases, J lost 2 bases, and 14 bases lay in between. CDR1 and CDR2 (germline): MDHEN, SYDVKM.

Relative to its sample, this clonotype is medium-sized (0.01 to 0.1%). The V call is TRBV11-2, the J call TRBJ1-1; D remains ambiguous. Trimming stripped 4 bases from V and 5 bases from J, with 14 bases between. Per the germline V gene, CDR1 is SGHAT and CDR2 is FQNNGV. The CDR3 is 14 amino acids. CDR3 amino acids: CASSSLNGQTEAFF. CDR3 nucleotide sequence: TGTGCCAGCAGCTCCCTCAATGGCCAAACTGAAGCTTTCTTT.

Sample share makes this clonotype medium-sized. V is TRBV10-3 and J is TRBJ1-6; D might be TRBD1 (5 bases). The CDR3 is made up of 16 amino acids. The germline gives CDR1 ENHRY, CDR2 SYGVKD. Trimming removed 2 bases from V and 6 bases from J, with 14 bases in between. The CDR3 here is CAISEVGGVSNSPLHF. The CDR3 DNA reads TGTGCCATCAGTGAGGTCGGGGGGGTTAGTAATTCACCCCTCCACTTT.